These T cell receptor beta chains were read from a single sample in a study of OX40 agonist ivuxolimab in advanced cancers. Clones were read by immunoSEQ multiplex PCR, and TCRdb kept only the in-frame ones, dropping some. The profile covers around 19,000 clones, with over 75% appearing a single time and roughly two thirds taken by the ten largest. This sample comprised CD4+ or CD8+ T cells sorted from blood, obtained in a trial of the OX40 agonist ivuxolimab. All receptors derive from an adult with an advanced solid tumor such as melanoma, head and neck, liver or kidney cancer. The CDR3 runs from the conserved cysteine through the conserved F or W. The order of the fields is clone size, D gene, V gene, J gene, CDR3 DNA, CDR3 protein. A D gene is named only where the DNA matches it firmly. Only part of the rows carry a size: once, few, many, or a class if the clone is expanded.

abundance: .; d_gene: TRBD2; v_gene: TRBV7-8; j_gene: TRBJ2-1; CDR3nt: TGTGCCAGCAGCTTTCTAGCGGAATTGGATGAGCAGTTCTTC; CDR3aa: CASSFLAELDEQFF
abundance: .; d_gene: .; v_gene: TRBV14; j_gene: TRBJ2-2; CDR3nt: TGTGCCAGCAGCCAGGTGAACACCGGGGAGCTGTTTTTT; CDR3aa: CASSQVNTGELFF
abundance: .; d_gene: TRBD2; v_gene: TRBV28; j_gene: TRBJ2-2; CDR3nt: TGTGCCAGCAGTTCTAGAGGCGGGAGAAACACCGGGGAGCTGTTTTTT; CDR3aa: CASSSRGGRNTGELFF
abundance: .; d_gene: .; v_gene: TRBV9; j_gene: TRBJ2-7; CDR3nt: TGTGCCAGCAGCGTAGCGGGCAAGCCTGGCGAGCAGTACTTC; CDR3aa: CASSVAGKPGEQYF
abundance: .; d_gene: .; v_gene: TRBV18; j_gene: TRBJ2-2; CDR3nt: TGTGCCAGCTCACCACTAGGGAACACCGGGGAGCTGTTTTTT; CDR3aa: CASSPLGNTGELFF
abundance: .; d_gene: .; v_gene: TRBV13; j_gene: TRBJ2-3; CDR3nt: TGTGCCAGCAGCTTCCGTAAAGACAGCTTTGGGGATACGCAGTATTTT; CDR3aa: CASSFRKDSFGDTQYF
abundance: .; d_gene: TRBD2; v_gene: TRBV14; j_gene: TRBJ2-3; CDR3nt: TGTGCCAGCAGCCCTCTAGCGGGTGACGCAGATACGCAGTATTTT; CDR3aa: CASSPLAGDADTQYF
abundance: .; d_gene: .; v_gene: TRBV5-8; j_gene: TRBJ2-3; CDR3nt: TGTGCCAGCAGCTTGGGACAGGCGGGTAATTCTAGGACAGATACGCAGTATTTT; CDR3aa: CASSLGQAGNSRTDTQYF
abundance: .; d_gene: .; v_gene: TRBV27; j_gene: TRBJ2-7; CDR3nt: TGTGCCAGCAGTCCCCGGGACTCCTCCTACGAGCAGTACTTC; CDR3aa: CASSPRDSSYEQYF
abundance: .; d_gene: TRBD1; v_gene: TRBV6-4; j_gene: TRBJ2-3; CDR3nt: TGTGCCAGCAGTAGGACAGGGGGGACAGATACGCAGTATTTT; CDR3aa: CASSRTGGTDTQYF
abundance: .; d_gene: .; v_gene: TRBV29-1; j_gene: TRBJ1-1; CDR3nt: TGCAGCGTCCCCAAGGGCGGTGAAGCTTTCTTT; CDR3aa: CSVPKGGEAFF
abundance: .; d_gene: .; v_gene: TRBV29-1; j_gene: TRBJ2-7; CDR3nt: TGCAGCGTTGTGCCCGGGGGACAAAGCTCCTACGAGCAGTACTTC; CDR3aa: CSVVPGGQSSYEQYF
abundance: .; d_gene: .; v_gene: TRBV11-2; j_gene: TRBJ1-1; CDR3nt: TGTGCCAGCAGCTTGGGGCTGAGGGCAGGTGAAGCTTTCTTT; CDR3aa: CASSLGLRAGEAFF
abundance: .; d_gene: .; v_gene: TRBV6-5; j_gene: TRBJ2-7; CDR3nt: TGTGCCAGTAGCATTAGCTCCTACGAGCAGTACTTC; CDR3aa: CASSISSYEQYF
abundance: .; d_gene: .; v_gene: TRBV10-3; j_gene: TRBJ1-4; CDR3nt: TGTGCCAGCTTCGACGCGGGAGGGATTAATGAAAAACTGTTTTTT; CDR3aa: CASFDAGGINEKLFF
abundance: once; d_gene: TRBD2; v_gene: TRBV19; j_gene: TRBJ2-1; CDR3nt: TGTGCCAGTAGGGTCTATAGCGGGAGCCAGGACAATGAGCAGTTCTTC; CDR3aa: CASRVYSGSQDNEQFF
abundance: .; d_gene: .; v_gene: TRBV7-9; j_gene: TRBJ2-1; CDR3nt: TGTGCCAGCAGCCCGAAGGGGGGCAGTGAGCAGTTCTTC; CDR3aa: CASSPKGGSEQFF